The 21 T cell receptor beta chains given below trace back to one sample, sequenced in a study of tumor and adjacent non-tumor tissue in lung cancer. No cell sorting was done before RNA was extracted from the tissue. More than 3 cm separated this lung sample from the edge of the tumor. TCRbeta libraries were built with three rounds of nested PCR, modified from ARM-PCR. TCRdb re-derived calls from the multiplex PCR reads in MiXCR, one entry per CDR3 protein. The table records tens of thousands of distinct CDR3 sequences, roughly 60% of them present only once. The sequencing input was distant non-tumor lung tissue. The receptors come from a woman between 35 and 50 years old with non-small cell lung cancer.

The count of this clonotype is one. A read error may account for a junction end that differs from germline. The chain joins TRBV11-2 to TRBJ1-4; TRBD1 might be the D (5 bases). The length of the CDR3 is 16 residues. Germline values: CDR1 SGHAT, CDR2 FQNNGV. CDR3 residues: CASSLQGQVQGEKLSF. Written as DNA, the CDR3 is TGTGCCAGCAGCCTTCAGGGTCAGGTGCAGGGCGAGAAACTGTCTTTT.

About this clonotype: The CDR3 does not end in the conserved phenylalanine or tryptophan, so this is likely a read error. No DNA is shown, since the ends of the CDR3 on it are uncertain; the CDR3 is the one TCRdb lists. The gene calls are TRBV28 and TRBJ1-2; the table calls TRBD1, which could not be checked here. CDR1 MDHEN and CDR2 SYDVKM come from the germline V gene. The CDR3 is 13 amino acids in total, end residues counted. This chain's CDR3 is CASRPQGNYGYAI.

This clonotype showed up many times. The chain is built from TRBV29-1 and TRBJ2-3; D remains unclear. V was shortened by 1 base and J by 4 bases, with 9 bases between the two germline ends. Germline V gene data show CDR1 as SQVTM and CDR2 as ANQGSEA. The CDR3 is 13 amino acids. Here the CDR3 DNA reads TGCAGCGTTGAAGTCCCCCCCGCAGATACGCAGTATTTT. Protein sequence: CSVEVPPADTQYF.

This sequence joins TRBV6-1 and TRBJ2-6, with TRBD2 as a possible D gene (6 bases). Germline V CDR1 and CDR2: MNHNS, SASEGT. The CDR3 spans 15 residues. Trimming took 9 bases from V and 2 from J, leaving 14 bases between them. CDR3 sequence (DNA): TGTGCCAGTATCCCAGGAGGGGCTGGGGCCAACGTCCTGACTTTC. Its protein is CASIPGGAGANVLTF.

CDR3 DNA sequence: TGTCCCGGCACCTTAGACTACGAGACAGGAACCGAAAAACTGTTTTTT. Its protein product is CPGTLDYETGTEKLFF. The V call is TRBV11-1, the J call TRBJ1-4; the D gene is possibly TRBD1 (6 bases). This CDR3 has 16 amino acids. In germline, CDR1 is SGHAT, CDR2 FQDESV (reference sequence).

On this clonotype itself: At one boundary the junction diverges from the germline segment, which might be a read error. CDR3 amino acids: CAVSYDRELDTGDLFF. CDR3 nucleotide sequence: TGTGCCGTCAGTTACGACAGGGAGTTGGACACCGGGGACCTGTTTTTT. This rearrangement joins TRBV10-3 to TRBJ2-2; 7 bases map to TRBD1. CDR3 length equals 16 residues. Germline V lookup: CDR1 ENHRY, CDR2 SYGVKD.

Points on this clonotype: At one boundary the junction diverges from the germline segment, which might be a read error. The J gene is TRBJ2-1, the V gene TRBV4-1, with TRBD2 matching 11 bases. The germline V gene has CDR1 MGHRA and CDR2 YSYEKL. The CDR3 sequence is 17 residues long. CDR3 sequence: CASNQGETSGAYNEQFF. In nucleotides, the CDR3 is TGCGCCAGCAACCAAGGGGAGACTAGCGGGGCATACAATGAGCAGTTCTTC.

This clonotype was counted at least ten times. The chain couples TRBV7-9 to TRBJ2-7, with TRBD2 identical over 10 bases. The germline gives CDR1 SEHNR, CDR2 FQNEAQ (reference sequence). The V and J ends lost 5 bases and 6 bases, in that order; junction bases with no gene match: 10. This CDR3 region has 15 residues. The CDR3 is CASSTNLAGEREQYF. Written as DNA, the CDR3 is TGTGCCAGCAGCACCAATCTAGCGGGAGAACGCGAGCAGTACTTC.

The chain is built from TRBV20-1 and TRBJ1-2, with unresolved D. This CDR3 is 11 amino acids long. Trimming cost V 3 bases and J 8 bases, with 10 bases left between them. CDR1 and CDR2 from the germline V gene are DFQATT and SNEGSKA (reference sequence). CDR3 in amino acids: CSASARAGYTF. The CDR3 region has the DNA TGCAGTGCTAGTGCTAGAGCGGGCTACACCTTC.

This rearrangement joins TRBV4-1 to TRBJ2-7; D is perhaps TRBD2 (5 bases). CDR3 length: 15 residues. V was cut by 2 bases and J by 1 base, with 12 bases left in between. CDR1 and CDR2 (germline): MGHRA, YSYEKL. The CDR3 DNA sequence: TGCGCCAGCAGCCAAAGCGAGGGTAGTTCCTACGAGCAGTACTTC. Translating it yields CASSQSEGSSYEQYF.

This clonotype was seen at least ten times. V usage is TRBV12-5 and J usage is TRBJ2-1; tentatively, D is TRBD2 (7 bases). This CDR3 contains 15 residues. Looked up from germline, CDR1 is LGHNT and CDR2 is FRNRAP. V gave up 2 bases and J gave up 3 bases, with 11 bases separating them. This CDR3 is CASGLRGGDYNEQFF. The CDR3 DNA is TGTGCTAGTGGTTTGAGGGGGGGGGACTACAATGAGCAGTTCTTC.

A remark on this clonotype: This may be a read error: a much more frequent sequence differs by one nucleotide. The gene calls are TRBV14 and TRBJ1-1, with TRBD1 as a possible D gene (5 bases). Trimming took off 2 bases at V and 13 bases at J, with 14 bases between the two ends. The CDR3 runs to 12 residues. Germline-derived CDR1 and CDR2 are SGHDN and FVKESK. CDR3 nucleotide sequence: TGTGCCAGCAGCCAATCGGGACTTCACGGTTTCTTT. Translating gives CASSQSGLHGFF.

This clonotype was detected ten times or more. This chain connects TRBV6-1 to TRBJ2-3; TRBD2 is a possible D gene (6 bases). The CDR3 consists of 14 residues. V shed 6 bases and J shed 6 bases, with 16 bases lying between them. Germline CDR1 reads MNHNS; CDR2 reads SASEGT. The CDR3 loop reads CASRGGPAGDTQYF. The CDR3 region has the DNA TGTGCCAGCAGAGGAGGTCCGGCGGGGGATACGCAGTATTTT.

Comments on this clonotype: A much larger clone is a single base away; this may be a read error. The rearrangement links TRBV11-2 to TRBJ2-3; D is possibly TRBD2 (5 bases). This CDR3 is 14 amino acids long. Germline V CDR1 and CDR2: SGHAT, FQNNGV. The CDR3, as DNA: TGTGCCAGCTGGGTGAAGGGTGAGGGAGATACGCTGTATTTT. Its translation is CASWVKGEGDTLYF.

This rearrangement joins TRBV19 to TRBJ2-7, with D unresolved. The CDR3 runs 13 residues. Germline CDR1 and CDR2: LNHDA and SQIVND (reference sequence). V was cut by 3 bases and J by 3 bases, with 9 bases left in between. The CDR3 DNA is TGTGCCAGTAGTATTCGTCTTTTCTACGAGCAGTACTTC. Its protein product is CASSIRLFYEQYF.

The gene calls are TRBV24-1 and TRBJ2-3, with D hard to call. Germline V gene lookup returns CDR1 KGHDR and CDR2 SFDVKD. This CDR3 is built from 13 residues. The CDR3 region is CVSSGSTTDTQYF. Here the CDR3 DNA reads TGTGTCTCCAGTGGTTCCACGACAGATACGCAGTATTTT.

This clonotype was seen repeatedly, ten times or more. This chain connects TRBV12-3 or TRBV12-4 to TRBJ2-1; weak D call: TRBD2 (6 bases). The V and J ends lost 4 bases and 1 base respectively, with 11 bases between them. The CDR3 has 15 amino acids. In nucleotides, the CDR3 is TGTGCCAGCAGTTCTCGGGGGTTATCCTACAATGAGCAGTTCTTC. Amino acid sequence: CASSSRGLSYNEQFF.

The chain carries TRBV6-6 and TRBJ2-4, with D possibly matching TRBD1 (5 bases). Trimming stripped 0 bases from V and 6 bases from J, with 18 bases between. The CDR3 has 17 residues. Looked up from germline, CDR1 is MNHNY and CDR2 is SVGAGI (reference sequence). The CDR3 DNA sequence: TGTGCCAGCAGTTACTCAGTGGGGCAGGGAAGTAGAAACATTCAGTACTTC. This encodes CASSYSVGQGSRNIQYF.

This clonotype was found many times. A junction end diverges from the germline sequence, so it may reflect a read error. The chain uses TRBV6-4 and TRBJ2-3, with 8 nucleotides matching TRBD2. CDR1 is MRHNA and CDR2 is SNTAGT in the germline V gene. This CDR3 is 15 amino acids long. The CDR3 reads CASSPLAGGGDTRYF. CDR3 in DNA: TGTGCCAGCAGTCCCTTGGCGGGGGGCGGAGATACGCGGTATTTT.

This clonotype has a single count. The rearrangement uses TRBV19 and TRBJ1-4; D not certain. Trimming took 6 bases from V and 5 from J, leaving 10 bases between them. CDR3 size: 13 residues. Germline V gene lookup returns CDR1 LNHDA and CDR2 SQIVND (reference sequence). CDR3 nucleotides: TGTGCCAGTAGAGGCGGACGGAATGAAAAACTGTTTTTT. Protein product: CASRGGRNEKLFF.

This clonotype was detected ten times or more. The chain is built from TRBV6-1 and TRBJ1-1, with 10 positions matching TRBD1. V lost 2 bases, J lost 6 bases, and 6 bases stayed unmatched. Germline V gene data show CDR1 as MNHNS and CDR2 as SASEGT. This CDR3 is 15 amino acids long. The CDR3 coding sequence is TGTGCCAGCAGTGAATCACCGGACAGGGGGGCTGAAGCTTTCTTT. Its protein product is CASSESPDRGAEAFF.